This T cell receptor (beta chain) was recorded in a study of shared clonotypes between healthy human individuals. Study as a whole: The plates for each donor numbered three CD4 naive, three CD4 memory, two CD8 naive and one CD8 memory. Regarding the study as a whole: Some naive CD4 clonotypes, 4% to 6%, turned up in common across a handful of donors. How much donors shared clonotypes was expected to be affected by sequencing depth.

Some clones are missing from TCRdb's copy, which holds only in-frame ones; the method was immunoSEQ multiplex PCR. The sample lists 550,000 to 850,000 clones, 72% occurring once. On this clone: Its antigen is still unknown.

The specimen was memory CD4+ T cells sorted from blood. This sample's subset: CD45RA-negative fraction. This TCR was recovered from a woman in her twenties or thirties in good health.

Here the CDR3 DNA reads TGTGCCAGCCGGGCAGGTACGACCTACGAGCAGTACTTC. Amino acid sequence: CASRAGTTYEQYF. The chain carries TRBV6-5 and TRBJ2-7; D gene uncertain. The germline gives CDR1 MNHEY, CDR2 SVGAGI. The CDR3 is 13 amino acids. Between the trimmed V and J ends, which lost 8 bases and 2 bases, there was a span of 13 bases.